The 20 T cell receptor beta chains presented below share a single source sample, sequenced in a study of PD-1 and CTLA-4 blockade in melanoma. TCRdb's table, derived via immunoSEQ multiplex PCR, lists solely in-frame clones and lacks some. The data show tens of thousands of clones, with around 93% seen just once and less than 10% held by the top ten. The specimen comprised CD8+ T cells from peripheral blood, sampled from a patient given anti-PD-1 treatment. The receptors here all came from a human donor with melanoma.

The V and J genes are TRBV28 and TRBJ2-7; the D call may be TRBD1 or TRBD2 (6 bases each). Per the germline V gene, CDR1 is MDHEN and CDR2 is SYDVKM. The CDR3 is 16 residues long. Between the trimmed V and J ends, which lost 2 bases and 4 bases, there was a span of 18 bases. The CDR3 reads CASSLGWGATGYEQYF. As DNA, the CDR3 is TGTGCCAGCAGTTTAGGGTGGGGGGCAACTGGATACGAGCAGTACTTC.

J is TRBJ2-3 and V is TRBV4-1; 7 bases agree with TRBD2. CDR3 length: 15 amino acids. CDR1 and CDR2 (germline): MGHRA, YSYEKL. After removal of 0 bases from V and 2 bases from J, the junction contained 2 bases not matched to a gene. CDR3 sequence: CASSQEERDTDTQYF. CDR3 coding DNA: TGCGCCAGCAGCCAAGAGGAGCGGGACACAGATACGCAGTATTTT.

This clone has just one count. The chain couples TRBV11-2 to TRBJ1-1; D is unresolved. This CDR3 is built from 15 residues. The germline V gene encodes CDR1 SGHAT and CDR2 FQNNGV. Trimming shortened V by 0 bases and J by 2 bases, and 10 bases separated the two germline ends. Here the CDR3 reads CASSLESDLNTEAFF. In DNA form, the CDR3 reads TGTGCCAGCAGCTTAGAATCCGATTTAAACACTGAAGCTTTCTTT.

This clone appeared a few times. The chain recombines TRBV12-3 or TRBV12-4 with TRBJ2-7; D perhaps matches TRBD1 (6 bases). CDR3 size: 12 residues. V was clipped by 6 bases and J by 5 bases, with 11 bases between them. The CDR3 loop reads CASRQGLNEQYF. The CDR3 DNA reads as TGTGCCAGCAGACAGGGTTTGAACGAGCAGTACTTC.

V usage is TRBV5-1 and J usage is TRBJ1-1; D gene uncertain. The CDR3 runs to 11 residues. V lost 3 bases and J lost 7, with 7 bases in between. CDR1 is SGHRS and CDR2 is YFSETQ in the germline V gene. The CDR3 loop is CASSSSFEAFF. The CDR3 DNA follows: TGCGCCAGCAGCTCGAGTTTTGAAGCTTTCTTT.

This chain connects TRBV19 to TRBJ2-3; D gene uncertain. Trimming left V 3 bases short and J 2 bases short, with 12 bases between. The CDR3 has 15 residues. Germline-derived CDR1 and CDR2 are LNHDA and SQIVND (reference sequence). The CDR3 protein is CASSMPDKYTDTQYF. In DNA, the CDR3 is TGTGCCAGTAGTATGCCGGATAAGTACACAGATACGCAGTATTTT.

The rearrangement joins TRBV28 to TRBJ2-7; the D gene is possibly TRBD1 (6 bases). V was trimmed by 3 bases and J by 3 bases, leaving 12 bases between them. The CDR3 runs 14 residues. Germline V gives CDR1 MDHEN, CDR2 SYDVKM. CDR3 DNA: TGTGCCAGCAGTTTTGGGGACATCGACTACGAGCAGTACTTC. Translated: CASSFGDIDYEQYF.

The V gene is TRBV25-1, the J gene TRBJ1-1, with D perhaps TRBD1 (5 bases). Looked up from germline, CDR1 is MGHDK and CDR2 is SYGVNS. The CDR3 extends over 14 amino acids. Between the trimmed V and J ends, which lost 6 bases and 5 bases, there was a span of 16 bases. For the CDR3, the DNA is TGTGCCAGCAGGAGGGGCGCCCGGGGGACTGAAGCTTTCTTT. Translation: CASRRGARGTEAFF.

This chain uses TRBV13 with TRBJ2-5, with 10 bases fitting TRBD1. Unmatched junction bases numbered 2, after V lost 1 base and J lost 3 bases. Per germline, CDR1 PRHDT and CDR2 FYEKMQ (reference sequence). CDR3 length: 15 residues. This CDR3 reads CASSLAGTGEETQYF. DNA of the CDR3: TGTGCCAGCAGCTTAGCTGGGACAGGGGAAGAGACCCAGTACTTC. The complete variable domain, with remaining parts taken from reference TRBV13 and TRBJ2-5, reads AAGVIQSPRHLIKEKRETATLKCYPIPRHDTVYWYQQGPGQDPQFLISFYEKMQSDKGSIPDRFSAQQFSDYHSELNMSSLELGDSALYFCASSLAGTGEETQYFGPGTRLLVL.

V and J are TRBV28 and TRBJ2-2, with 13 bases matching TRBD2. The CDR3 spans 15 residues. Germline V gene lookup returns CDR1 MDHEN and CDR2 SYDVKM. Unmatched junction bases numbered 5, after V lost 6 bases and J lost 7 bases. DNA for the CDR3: TGTGCCAGCAGGACTAGCGGGGGGCTCATCGGGGAGCTGTTTTTT. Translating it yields CASRTSGGLIGELFF.

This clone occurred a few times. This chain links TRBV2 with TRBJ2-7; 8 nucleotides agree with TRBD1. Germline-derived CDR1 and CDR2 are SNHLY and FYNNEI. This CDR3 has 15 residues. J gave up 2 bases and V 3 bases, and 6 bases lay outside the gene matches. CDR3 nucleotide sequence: TGTGCCAGCAGTGACCCGGGACAGGAAGCCTACGAGCAGTACTTC. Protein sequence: CASSDPGQEAYEQYF.

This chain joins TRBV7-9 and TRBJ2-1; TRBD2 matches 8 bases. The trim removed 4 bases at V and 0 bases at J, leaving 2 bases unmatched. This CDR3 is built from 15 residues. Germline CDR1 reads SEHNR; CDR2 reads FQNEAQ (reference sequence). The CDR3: CASSSREDSYNEQFF. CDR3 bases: TGTGCCAGCAGCTCGCGGGAGGACTCCTACAATGAGCAGTTCTTC.

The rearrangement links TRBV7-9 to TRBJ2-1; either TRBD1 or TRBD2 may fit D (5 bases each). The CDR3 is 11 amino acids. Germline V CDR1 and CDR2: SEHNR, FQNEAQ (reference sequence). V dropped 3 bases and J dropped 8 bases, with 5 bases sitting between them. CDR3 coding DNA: TGTGCCAGCAGCTTGGGGGATGAGCAGTTCTTC. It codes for CASSLGDEQFF.

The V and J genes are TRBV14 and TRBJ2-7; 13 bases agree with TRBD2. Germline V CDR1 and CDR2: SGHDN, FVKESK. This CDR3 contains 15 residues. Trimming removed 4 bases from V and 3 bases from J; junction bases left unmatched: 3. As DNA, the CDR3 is TGTGCCAGCAGCCCCCGGACTAGCGGGAGCTACGAGCAGTACTTC. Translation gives CASSPRTSGSYEQYF.

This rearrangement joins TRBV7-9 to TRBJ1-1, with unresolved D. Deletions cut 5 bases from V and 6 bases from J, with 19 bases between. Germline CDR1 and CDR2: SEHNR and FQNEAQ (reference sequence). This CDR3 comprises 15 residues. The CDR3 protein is CASSPPDLAPAEAFF. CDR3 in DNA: TGTGCCAGCAGCCCCCCGGACCTCGCCCCCGCTGAAGCTTTCTTT.

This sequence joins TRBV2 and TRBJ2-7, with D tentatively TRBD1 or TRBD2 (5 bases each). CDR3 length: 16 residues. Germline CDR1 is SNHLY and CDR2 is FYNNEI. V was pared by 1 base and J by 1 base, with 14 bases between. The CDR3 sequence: CASSEGRGVGSYEQYF. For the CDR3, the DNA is TGTGCCAGCAGTGAAGGTAGAGGGGTCGGGTCCTACGAGCAGTACTTC.

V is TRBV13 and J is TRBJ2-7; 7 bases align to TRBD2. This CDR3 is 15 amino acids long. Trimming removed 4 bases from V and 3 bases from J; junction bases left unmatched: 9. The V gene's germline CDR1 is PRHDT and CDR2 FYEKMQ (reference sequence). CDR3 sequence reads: CASSSGGLRGYEQYF. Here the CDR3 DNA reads TGTGCCAGCAGCTCGGGGGGACTAAGAGGCTACGAGCAGTACTTC.

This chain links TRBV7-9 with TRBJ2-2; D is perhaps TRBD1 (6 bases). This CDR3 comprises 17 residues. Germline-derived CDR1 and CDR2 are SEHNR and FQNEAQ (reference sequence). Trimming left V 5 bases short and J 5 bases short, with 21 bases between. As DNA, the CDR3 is TGTGCCAGCAGCGGGATTGGGACAAGCAGTCTGACCGGGGAGCTGTTTTTT. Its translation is CASSGIGTSSLTGELFF.

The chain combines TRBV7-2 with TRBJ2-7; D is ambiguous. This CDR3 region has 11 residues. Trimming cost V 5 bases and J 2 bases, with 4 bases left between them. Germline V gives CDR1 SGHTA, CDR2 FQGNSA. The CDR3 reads CASSATYEQYF. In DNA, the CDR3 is TGTGCCAGCAGCGCTACCTACGAGCAGTACTTC.

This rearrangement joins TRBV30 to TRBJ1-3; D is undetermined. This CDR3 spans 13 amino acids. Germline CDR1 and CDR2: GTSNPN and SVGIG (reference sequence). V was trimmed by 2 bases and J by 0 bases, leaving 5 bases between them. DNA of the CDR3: TGTGCCTGGAGTATCAACTCTGGAAACACCATATATTTT. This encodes CAWSINSGNTIYF.